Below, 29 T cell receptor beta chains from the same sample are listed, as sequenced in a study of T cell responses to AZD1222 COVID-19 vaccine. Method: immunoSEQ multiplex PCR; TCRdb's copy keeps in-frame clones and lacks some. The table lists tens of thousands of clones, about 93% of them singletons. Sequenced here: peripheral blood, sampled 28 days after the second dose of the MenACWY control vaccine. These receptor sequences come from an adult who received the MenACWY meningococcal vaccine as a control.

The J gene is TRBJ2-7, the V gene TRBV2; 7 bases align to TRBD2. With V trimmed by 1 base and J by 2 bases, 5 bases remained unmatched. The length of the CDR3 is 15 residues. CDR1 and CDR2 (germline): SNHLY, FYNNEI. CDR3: CASSEGASGTYEQYF. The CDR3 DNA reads TGTGCCAGCAGTGAAGGGGCTAGCGGAACCTACGAGCAGTACTTC.

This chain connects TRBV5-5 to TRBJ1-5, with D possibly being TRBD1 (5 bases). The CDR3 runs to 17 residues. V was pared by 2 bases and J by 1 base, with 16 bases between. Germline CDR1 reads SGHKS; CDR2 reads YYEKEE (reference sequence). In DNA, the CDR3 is TGTGCCAGCAGCTTAGGGACGGACCGATGGAGCAATCAGCCCCAGCATTTT. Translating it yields CASSLGTDRWSNQPQHF.

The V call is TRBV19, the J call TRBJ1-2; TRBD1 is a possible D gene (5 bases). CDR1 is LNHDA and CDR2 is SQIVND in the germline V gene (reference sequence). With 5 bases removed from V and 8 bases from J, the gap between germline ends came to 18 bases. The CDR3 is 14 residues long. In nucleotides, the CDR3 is TGTGCCAGTAGTGTAAGCTGGACGCAGGGCGGCTACACCTTC. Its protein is CASSVSWTQGGYTF.

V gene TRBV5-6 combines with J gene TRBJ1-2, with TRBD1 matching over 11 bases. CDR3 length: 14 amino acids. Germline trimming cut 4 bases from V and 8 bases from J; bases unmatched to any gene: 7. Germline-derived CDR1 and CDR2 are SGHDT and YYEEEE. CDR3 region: CASSPSWTGGGYTF. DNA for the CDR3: TGTGCCAGCAGCCCATCTTGGACAGGGGGCGGCTACACCTTC. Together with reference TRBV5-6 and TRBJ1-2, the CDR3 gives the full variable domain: DAGVTQSPTHLIKTRGQQVTLRCSPKSGHDTVSWYQQALGQGPQFIFQYYEEEERQRGNFPDRFSGHQFPNYSSELNVNALLLGDSALYLCASSPSWTGGGYTFGSGTRLTVV.

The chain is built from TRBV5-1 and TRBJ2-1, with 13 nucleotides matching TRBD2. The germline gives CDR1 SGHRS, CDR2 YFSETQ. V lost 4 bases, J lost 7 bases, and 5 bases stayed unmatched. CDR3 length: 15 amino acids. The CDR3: CASSEGLAGVNEQFF. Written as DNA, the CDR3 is TGCGCCAGCAGCGAAGGACTAGCGGGAGTAAATGAGCAGTTCTTC.

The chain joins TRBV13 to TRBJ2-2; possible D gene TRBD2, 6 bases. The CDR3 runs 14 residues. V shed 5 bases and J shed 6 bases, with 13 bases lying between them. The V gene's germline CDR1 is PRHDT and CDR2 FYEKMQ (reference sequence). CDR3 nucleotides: TGTGCCAGCAGCCGAGGGAGGCCGGCCGGGGAGCTGTTTTTT. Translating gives CASSRGRPAGELFF.

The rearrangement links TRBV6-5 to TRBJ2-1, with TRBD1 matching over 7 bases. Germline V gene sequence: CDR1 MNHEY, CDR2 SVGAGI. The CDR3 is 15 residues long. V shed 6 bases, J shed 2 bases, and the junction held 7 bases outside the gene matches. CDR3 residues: CASSLGTVPYNEQFF. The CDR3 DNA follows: TGTGCCAGCAGCTTAGGGACAGTTCCCTACAATGAGCAGTTCTTC.

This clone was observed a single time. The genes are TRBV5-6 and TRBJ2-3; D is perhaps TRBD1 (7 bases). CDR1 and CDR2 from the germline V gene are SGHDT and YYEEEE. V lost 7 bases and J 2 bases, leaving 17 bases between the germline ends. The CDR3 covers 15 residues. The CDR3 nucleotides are TGTGCCAGCGTAAGGACAGGAGGGGACACAGATACGCAGTATTTT. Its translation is CASVRTGGDTDTQYF.

DNA of the CDR3: TGTGCCAGCAGTTACATAGGGACAGAGCAGTTCTTC. This gives the protein CASSYIGTEQFF. The chain employs TRBV6-6 and TRBJ2-1, with D tentatively TRBD1 (6 bases). The CDR3 is 12 amino acids. With 2 bases removed from V and 10 bases from J, the gap between germline ends came to 9 bases. Germline-derived CDR1 and CDR2 are MNHNY and SVGAGI (reference sequence).

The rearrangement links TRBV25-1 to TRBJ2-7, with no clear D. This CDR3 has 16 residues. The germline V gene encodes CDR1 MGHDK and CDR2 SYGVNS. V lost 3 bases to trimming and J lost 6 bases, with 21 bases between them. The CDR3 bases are TGTGCCAGCAGTGATCGAGGTAGAGAGAGATTGGGCGAGCAGTACTTC. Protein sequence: CASSDRGRERLGEQYF.

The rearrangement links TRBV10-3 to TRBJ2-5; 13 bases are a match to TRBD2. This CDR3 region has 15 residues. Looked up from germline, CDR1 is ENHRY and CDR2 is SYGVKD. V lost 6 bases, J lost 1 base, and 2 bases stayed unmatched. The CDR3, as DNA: TGTGCCATCAGAGGGACTAGCGGGGTCCAAGAGACCCAGTACTTC. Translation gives CAIRGTSGVQETQYF.

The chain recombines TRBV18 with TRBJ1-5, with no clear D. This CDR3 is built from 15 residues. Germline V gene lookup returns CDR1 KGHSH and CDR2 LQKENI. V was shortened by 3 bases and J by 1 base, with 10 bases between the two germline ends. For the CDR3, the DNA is TGTGCCAGCTCACCGGCTGGAAACAGCAATCAGCCCCAGCATTTT. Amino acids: CASSPAGNSNQPQHF.

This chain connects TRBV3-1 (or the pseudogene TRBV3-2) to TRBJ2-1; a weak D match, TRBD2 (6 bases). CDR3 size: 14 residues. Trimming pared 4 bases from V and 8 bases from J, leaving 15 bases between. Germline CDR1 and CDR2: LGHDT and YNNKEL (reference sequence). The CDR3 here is CASSLRDERDEQFF. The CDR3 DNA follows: TGTGCCAGCAGCCTGCGGGACGAGCGCGATGAGCAGTTCTTC.

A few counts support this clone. The CDR3 nucleotides are TGTGCCAGCAGTTCTACCCCTATCCGGGACAGCTCTGGAAACACCATATATTTT. The encoded protein is CASSSTPIRDSSGNTIYF. The genes are TRBV11-2 and TRBJ1-3, with 7 positions matching TRBD1. Trimming took 6 bases from V and 0 from J; bases not matched to a gene: 14. Germline CDR1 and CDR2: SGHAT and FQNNGV. The CDR3 consists of 18 residues.

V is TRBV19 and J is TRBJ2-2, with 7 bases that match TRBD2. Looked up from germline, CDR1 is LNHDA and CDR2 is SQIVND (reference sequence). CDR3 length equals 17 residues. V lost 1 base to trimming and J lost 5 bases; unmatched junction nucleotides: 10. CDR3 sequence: CASSIGLGGSRTGELFF. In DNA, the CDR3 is TGTGCCAGTAGTATAGGATTAGGCGGGAGTAGGACCGGGGAGCTGTTTTTT.

CDR3 nucleotides: TGTGCCAGCACCATAGGGGACAGGGGCTCTGGAAACACCATATATTTT. This encodes CASTIGDRGSGNTIYF. The chain carries TRBV28 and TRBJ1-3, with TRBD1 matching over 10 bases. Per germline, CDR1 MDHEN and CDR2 SYDVKM. The CDR3 sequence is 16 residues long. Germline trimming cut 7 bases from V and 0 bases from J; bases unmatched to any gene: 6.

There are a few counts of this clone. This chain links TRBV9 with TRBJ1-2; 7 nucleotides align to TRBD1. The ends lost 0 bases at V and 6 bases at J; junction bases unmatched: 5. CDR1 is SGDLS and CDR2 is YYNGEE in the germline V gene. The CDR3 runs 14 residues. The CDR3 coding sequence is TGTGCCAGCAGCGTAGCTGCCCAGGGGGATGGCTACACCTTC. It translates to CASSVAAQGDGYTF. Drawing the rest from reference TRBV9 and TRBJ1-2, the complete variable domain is DSGVTQTPKHLITATGQRVTLRCSPRSGDLSVYWYQQSLDQGLQFLIQYYNGEERAKGNILERFSAQQFPDLHSELNLSSLELGDSALYFCASSVAAQGDGYTFGSGTRLTVV.

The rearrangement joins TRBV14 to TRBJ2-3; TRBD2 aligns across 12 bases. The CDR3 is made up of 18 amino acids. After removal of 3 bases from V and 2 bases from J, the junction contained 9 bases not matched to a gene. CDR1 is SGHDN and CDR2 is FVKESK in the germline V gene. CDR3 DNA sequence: TGTGCCAGCAGCCATCGACTAGCGGGAGCGCGGGCCACAGATACGCAGTATTTT. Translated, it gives CASSHRLAGARATDTQYF.

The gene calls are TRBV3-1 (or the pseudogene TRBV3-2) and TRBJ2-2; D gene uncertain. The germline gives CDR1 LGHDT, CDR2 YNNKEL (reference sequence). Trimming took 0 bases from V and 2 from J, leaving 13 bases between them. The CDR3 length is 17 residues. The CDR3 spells CASSQEQIPRNTGELFF. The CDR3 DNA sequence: TGTGCCAGCAGCCAAGAGCAGATCCCACGCAACACCGGGGAGCTGTTTTTT.

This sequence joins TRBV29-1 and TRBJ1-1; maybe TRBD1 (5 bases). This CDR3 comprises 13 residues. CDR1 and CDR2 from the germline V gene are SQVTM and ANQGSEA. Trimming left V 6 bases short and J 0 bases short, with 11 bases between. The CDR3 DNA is TGCAGCGTCGTACAGGTTATGAACACTGAAGCTTTCTTT. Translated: CSVVQVMNTEAFF.

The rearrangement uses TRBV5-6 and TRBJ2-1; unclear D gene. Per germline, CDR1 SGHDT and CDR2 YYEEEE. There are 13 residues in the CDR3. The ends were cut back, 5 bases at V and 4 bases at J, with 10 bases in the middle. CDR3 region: CASSFEVYNEQFF. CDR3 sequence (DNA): TGTGCCAGCAGTTTTGAAGTATACAATGAGCAGTTCTTC.

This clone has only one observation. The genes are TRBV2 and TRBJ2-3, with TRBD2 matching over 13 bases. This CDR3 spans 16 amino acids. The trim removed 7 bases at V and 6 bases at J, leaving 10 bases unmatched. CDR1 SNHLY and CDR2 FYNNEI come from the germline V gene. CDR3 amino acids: CASNPGGLAGYDTQYF. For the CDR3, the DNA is TGTGCCAGCAATCCAGGGGGACTAGCGGGGTATGATACGCAGTATTTT. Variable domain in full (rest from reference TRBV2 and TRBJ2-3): EPEVTQTPSHQVTQMGQEVILRCVPISNHLYFYWYRQILGQKVEFLVSFYNNEISEKSEIFDDQFSVERPDGSNFTLKIRSTKLEDSAMYFCASNPGGLAGYDTQYFGPGTRLTVL.

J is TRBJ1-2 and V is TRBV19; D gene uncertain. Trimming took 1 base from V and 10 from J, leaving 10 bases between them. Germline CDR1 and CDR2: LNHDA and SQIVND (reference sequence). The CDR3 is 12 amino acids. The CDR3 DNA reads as TGTGCCAGTAGTATAGCGACCCTGGTCTACACCTTC. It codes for CASSIATLVYTF.

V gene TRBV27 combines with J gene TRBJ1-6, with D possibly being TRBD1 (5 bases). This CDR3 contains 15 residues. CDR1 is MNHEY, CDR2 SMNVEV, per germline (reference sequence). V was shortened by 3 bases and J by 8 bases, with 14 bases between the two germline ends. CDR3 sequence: CASSFWPQGDSPLHF. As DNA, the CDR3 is TGTGCCAGCAGTTTTTGGCCCCAGGGTGATTCACCCCTCCACTTT.

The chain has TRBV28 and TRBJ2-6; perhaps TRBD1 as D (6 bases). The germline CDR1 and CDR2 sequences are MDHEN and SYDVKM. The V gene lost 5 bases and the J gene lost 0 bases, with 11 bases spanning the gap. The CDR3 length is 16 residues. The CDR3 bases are TGTGCCAGCAGTCCGGGACATCTCTCTGGGGCCAACGTCCTGACTTTC. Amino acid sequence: CASSPGHLSGANVLTF.

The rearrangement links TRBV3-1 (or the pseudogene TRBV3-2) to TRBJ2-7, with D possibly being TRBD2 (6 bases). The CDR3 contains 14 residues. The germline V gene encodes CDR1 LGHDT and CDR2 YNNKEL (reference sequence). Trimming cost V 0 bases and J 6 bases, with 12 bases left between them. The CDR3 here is CASSQESGWGEQYF. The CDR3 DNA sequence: TGTGCCAGCAGCCAAGAGAGCGGGTGGGGCGAGCAGTACTTC.

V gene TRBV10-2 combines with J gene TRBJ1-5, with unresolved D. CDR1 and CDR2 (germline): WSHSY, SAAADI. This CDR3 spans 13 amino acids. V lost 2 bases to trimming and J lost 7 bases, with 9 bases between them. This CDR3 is CASSERRRQPQHF. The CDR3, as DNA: TGCGCCAGCAGTGAGAGGCGGAGGCAGCCCCAGCATTTT.

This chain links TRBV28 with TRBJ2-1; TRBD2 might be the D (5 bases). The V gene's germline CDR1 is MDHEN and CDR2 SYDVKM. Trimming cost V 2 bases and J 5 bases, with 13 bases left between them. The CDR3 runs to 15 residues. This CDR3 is CASSLLSGLNNEQFF. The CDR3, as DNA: TGTGCCAGCAGTTTACTGAGCGGTTTAAACAATGAGCAGTTCTTC. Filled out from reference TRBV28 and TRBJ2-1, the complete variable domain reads DVKVTQSSRYLVKRTGEKVFLECVQDMDHENMFWYRQDPGLGLRLIYFSYDVKMKEKGDIPEGYSVSREKKERFSLILESASTNQTSMYLCASSLLSGLNNEQFFGPGTRLTVL.

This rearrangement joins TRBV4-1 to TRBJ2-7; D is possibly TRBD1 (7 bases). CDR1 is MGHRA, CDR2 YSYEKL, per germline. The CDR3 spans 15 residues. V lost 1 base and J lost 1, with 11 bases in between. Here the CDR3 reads CASSQGAGGSYEQYF. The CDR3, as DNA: TGCGCCAGCAGCCAAGGGGCAGGGGGGTCCTACGAGCAGTACTTC.